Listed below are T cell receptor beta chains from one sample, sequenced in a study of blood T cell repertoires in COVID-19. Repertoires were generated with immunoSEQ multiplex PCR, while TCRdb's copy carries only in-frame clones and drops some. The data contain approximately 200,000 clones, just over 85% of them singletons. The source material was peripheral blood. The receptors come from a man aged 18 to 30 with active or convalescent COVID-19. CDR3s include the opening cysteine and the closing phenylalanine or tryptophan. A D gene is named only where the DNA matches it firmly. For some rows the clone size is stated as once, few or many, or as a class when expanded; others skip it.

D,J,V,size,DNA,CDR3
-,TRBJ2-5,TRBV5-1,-,TGCGCCAGCAGCCGGGGTGCGGTGCAAGAGACCCAGTACTTC,CASSRGAVQETQYF
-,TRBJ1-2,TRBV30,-,TGTGCCTCCTCCTTCCGGGACAAGGTCGATCTGAGGTACACCTTC,CASSFRDKVDLRYTF
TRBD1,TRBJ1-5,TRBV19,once,TGTGCCAGTAGTATAGCACAGGGGAATCAGCCCCAGCATTTT,CASSIAQGNQPQHF
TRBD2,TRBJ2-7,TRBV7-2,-,TGTGCCAGCAGCCCTCGGGCTAGCGGGATCTACGAGCAGTACTTC,CASSPRASGIYEQYF
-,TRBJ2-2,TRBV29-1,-,TGCAGCGTTGAAGTCACCGGTCGGGAGCTGTTTTTT,CSVEVTGRELFF
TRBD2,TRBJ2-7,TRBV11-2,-,TGTGCCAGCAGCTTAGCTGTAGCGGGAGGGCTTCTGTACGAGCAGTACTTC,CASSLAVAGGLLYEQYF
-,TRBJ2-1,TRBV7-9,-,TGTGCCAGCAGCTTAGTGTCCTCGAATGAGCAGTTCTTC,CASSLVSSNEQFF
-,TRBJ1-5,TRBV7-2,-,TGTGCCAGCAGACGACCGGGGAGCAATCAGCCCCAGCATTTT,CASRRPGSNQPQHF
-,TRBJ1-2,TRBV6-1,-,TGTGCCAGCAGTGAGTCCGTAGGTCGGGGTGACTATGGCTACACCTTC,CASSESVGRGDYGYTF
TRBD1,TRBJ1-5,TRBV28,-,TGTGCCAGCAGTATCATCGACAGGGGCGGCAATCAGCCCCAGCATTTT,CASSIIDRGGNQPQHF
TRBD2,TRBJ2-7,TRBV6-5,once,TGTGCCAGCAGGGCCCAGGTACTAGCGGGTTACGAGCAGTACTTC,CASRAQVLAGYEQYF
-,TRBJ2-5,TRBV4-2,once,TGTGCCAGCAGCCTAACGGACAGTCAAGAGACCCAGTACTTC,CASSLTDSQETQYF
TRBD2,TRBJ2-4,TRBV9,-,TGTGCCAGCAGCGCAGGGACTAGCGGACTCCCTGAAGCCAAAAACATTCAGTACTTC,CASSAGTSGLPEAKNIQYF
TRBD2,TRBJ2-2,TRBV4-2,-,TGTGCCAGCAGCCAAGAAACGGCGGGAGTTGTCTCCGGGGAGCTGTTTTTT,CASSQETAGVVSGELFF
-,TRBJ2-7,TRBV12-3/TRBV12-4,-,TGTGCCAGCAGTTCCTATACCGAGCAGTACTTC,CASSSYTEQYF
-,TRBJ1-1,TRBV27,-,TGTGCCAGCAGTTTCGCAGGGGCAGGTTGGAAAAAAGCTTTCTTT,CASSFAGAGWKKAFF
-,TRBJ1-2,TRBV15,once,TGTGCCACCAGTGGTCCGGGGAACTATGGCTACACCTTC,CATSGPGNYGYTF
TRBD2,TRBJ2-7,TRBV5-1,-,TGCGCCAGCAGCTCGATGAGCGGGAGTTGGGACGAGCAGTACTTC,CASSSMSGSWDEQYF
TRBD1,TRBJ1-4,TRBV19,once,TGTGCCAGTAGTATGGGGACAGGGGGAGAAAAACTGTTTTTT,CASSMGTGGEKLFF
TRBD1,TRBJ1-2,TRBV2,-,TGTGCCAGATCGAGACAGGGTGCTACTAACTATGGCTACACCTTC,CARSRQGATNYGYTF
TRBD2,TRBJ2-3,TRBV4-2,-,TGTGCCAGCAGCCGAGCGGGAGCAGATACGCAGTATTTT,CASSRAGADTQYF
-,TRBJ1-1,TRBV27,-,TGTGCCAGCAGTACAGGGCTTGGGACTGAAGCTTTCTTT,CASSTGLGTEAFF
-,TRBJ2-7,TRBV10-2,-,TGCGCCAGCAGTTTCCAGGGACTCGAGCAGTACTTC,CASSFQGLEQYF
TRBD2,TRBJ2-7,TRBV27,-,TGTGCCAGCAGTTTCATAGCGGGAGTCAACGAGCAGTACTTC,CASSFIAGVNEQYF
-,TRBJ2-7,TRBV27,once,TGTGCCAGCAGTTTATCAGGACAGACTCGAGAGCAGTACTTC,CASSLSGQTREQYF
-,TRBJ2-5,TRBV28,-,TGTGCCAGCAGCTCTTCGTCAGTAGGGGGTTTAGAGACCCAGTACTTC,CASSSSSVGGLETQYF
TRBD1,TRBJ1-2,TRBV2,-,TGTGCCAGCAGTGAATCAAGGTTTTTGGGACAGCTAGCTAACTATGGCTACACCTTC,CASSESRFLGQLANYGYTF
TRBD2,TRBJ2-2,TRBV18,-,TGTGCCAGCTCACCGGCGGTAGGTAGTAGCGGGACCCGAGGCACCGGGGAGCTGTTTTTT,CASSPAVGSSGTRGTGELFF
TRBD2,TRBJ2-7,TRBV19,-,TGTGCCAGTAGTTCGGGACTAGCGGGAAGAGTGGGGCCGGACGAGCAGTACTTC,CASSSGLAGRVGPDEQYF
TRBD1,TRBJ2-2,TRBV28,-,TGTGCCAGCAGTTCCACCGGGACAGGGGTGCTCGGGGAGCTGTTTTTT,CASSSTGTGVLGELFF
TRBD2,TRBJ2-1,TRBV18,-,TGTGCCAGCTCACCAGCCCCGACTAGCCGCGAGCAGTTCTTC,CASSPAPTSREQFF
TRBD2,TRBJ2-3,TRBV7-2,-,TGTGCCAGCAGCTCACATCTAGCGGGAGGGCCCGGGGAGCAAGATACGCAGTATTTT,CASSSHLAGGPGEQDTQYF
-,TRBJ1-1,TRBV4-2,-,TGTGCCAGCAGCCAAGAAAGGAGTTTGGAAGCTTTCTTT,CASSQERSLEAFF
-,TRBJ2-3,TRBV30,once,TGTGCCTGGGTTCCCTTGGGGCCTAGCGCAGATACGCAGTATTTT,CAWVPLGPSADTQYF
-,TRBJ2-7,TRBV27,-,TGTGCCAGCAGTTTAGAGGCGCGCGCCTACGAGCAGTACTTC,CASSLEARAYEQYF
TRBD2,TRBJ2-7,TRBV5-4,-,TGTGCCAGCAGCTTGCGCCCGAGTAGAGCGGGAGATTCCTACGAGCAGTACTTC,CASSLRPSRAGDSYEQYF
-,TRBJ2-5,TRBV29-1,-,TGCAGCGTTGCACAGGGCGGCGAGACCCAGTACTTC,CSVAQGGETQYF
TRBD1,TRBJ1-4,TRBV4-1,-,TGCGCCAGCAGCCACCCAGGGGGCTTCGGTGAAAAACTGTTTTTT,CASSHPGGFGEKLFF
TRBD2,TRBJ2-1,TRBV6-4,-,TGTGCCAGCAGTGAGGTCGGGACTAGCGGGACCTACCCCCCCTACAATGAGCAGTTCTTC,CASSEVGTSGTYPPYNEQFF
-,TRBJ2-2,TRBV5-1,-,TGCGCCAGCAGCTTTCGAGGGATTGACGCCACCGGGGAGCTGTTTTTT,CASSFRGIDATGELFF